This T cell receptor beta chain came from a study of blood T cell repertoires in COVID-19. Study-level background: The study drew acute and convalescent COVID-19 samples from the United States, Italy and Spain. Sources were T cells, B-cell-depleted T cells, or PBMCs; the material itself was cDNA or gDNA.

Germline CDR1 SGHTA, CDR2 FQGTGA. V shed 1 base and J 2 bases; nucleotides not matched to a gene: 1. The CDR3 sequence is 15 residues long. The authors' processing: Amplification with reference gene primers provided the estimates of nucleated cell counts. TCRdb keeps only in-frame clones here, not all; method: immunoSEQ multiplex PCR. V, J and clone size are taken as reported in that table, and D and trimming were inferred from the DNA itself. The table has around 89,000 clones, less than 80% seen once. V is TRBV7-3 and J is TRBJ2-7; 11 bases map to TRBD2. The clonotype comes from a woman aged 80 or over with acute or convalescent COVID-19. Sequenced sample: peripheral blood. The CDR3 region has the DNA TGTGCCAGCAGCTTAAGACTAGCGGGGACCTACGAGCAGTACTTC. This codes for CASSLRLAGTYEQYF.